Below are 20 T cell receptor beta chains sequenced from a single sample in a study of CD8+CD57+ T cells in acquired aplastic anemia. Profiles of TCR beta VDJ and CDR3 were generated from a genomic DNA template. TCRdb fed the reads into MiXCR, producing one record per CDR3 protein. Of some 200,000 distinct CDR3 sequences listed, around 50% are singletons. Sequenced patients had shown CD8+CD57+ cell expansion by flow cytometry. Input material: sorted CD4+, CD8+, or CD8+CD57+ T cells (not recorded which) from PBMCs. The receptors were sampled from a human donor with aplastic anemia.

The J gene is TRBJ2-2, the V gene TRBV9, with 8 positions matching TRBD1. The V gene end was trimmed by 4 bases and the J gene end by 2 bases; junction bases not matched to a gene: 7. Germline V gene lookup returns CDR1 SGDLS and CDR2 YYNGEE. The CDR3 runs to 16 residues. CDR3 sequence: CASSPRTGTNTGELFF. DNA of the CDR3: TGTGCCAGCAGCCCCCGGACAGGGACCAACACCGGGGAGCTGTTTTTT.

This clonotype has a single count. The chain combines TRBV20-1 with TRBJ1-1, with D possibly TRBD1 on 5 matching bases. Trimming removed 3 bases from V and 5 bases from J, with 19 bases in between. The CDR3 is made up of 15 amino acids. The germline CDR1 and CDR2 sequences are DFQATT and SNEGSKA (reference sequence). This chain's CDR3 is CSASGSGGRGTEAFF. CDR3 nucleotide sequence: TGCAGTGCTAGTGGTAGCGGGGGGAGGGGAACTGAAGCTTTCTTT.

This clonotype has a count of ten or more. This sequence joins TRBV6-4 and TRBJ1-5; no reliable D call. This CDR3 region has 16 residues. Germline V gene sequence: CDR1 MRHNA, CDR2 SNTAGT. The V end lost 5 bases, the J end lost 1 base, and 15 bases lay between the germline ends. CDR3 nucleotides: TGTGCCAGCAGTACGAACCGGGATCTCAGCAATCAGCCCCAGCATTTT. This translates into CASSTNRDLSNQPQHF.

This clonotype was seen many times. The chain uses TRBV7-9 and TRBJ2-3, with a tentative D call TRBD1 (6 bases). The germline V gene has CDR1 SEHNR and CDR2 FQNEAQ (reference sequence). The CDR3 runs to 16 residues. Trimming stripped 1 base from V and 3 bases from J, with 14 bases between. The CDR3 DNA reads TGTGCCAGCAGCTTAGTACAGGGAAGACGTACAGATACGCAGTATTTT. Its protein product is CASSLVQGRRTDTQYF.

This clonotype has at least ten counts. This sequence joins TRBV9 and TRBJ1-1; no firm D call. This CDR3 contains 10 residues. The V gene lost 8 bases and the J gene lost 4 bases, with 6 bases spanning the gap. CDR1 and CDR2 (germline): SGDLS, YYNGEE. The CDR3 loop is CARKATEAFF. In DNA form, the CDR3 reads TGTGCCAGAAAGGCCACTGAAGCTTTCTTT.

This clonotype was observed at least ten times. The V gene is TRBV9, the J gene TRBJ1-1; perhaps TRBD1 as D (6 bases). Germline lookup yields CDR1 SGDLS and CDR2 YYNGEE. The length of the CDR3 is 14 residues. V was pared by 4 bases and J by 7 bases, with 17 bases between. CDR3 in amino acids: CASSQSSRDIEAFF. CDR3 nucleotides: TGTGCCAGCAGCCAATCATCCAGGGACATTGAAGCTTTCTTT.

The chain employs TRBV5-1 and TRBJ2-7, with 8 bases that match TRBD2. The CDR3 totals 14 residues. Germline CDR1 reads SGHRS; CDR2 reads YFSETQ. Trimming at V came to 0 bases and at J to 4 bases, leaving 3 bases not matched to a gene. CDR3 nucleotides: TGCGCCAGCAGCTTGGACGGGAGGGTATACGAGCAGTACGTC. It translates to CASSLDGRVYEQYV.

The chain is built from TRBV24-1 and TRBJ2-3; the D gene could be TRBD1 or TRBD2 (5 bases each). There are 15 residues in the CDR3. V was cut by 0 bases and J by 4 bases, with 10 bases left in between. Germline V gives CDR1 KGHDR, CDR2 SFDVKD. As DNA, the CDR3 is TGTGCCACCAGTGATTTGTGGCAGGGAGCAGATACGCAGTATTTT. Residues: CATSDLWQGADTQYF.

This clonotype appeared many times. This sequence joins TRBV2 and TRBJ2-2; TRBD1 is a possible D gene (6 bases). There are 14 residues in the CDR3. Germline V gene lookup returns CDR1 SNHLY and CDR2 FYNNEI. The germline V and J ends were trimmed by 8 bases and 2 bases, with 12 bases remaining between them. The CDR3 coding sequence is TGTGCCAGCCGAGGACAGCCTAACACCGGGGAGCTGTTTTTT. As protein: CASRGQPNTGELFF.

At least ten counts were recorded for this clonotype. The CDR3 reads CSAEPGQGGDIQYF. The CDR3 coding sequence is TGCAGTGCGGAACCGGGACAGGGAGGGGACATTCAGTACTTC. The genes are TRBV20-1 and TRBJ2-4; 9 bases are a match to TRBD1. CDR1 DFQATT and CDR2 SNEGSKA come from the germline V gene (reference sequence). This CDR3 is built from 14 residues. V was pared by 6 bases and J by 8 bases, with 11 bases of the junction left unmatched.

This clonotype was detected ten times or more. The V call is TRBV14, the J call TRBJ1-1; D is perhaps TRBD1 (5 bases). V lost 1 base and J 1 base, leaving 7 bases between the germline ends. The CDR3 totals 14 residues. Germline V gene sequence: CDR1 SGHDN, CDR2 FVKESK. The CDR3 DNA sequence: TGTGCCAGCAGCCAAGCAGGGCGGAACACTGAAGCTTTCTTT. As protein: CASSQAGRNTEAFF.

This clonotype has ten or more counts. The chain has TRBV2 and TRBJ1-1; maybe TRBD1 (6 bases). CDR1 is SNHLY, CDR2 FYNNEI, per germline. CDR3 length equals 15 residues. The germline V and J ends were trimmed by 3 bases and 1 base, with 12 bases remaining between them. CDR3 DNA: TGTGCCAGCAGTGACGTTACAGGGCCGAACACTGAAGCTTTCTTT. Protein sequence: CASSDVTGPNTEAFF.

This clonotype was recorded many times. The genes are TRBV19 and TRBJ1-6; 8 positions match TRBD1. Per germline, CDR1 LNHDA and CDR2 SQIVND (reference sequence). The ends lost 5 bases at V and 8 bases at J; junction bases unmatched: 11. This CDR3 region has 16 residues. Written as DNA, the CDR3 is TGTGCCAGTAGTTTGACGGACAGGGTACAGGATTCACCCCTCCACTTT. It is translated as CASSLTDRVQDSPLHF.

The J gene is TRBJ1-5, the V gene TRBV4-1; 7 bases agree with TRBD1. The CDR3 extends over 18 amino acids. V lost 5 bases and J lost 0; bases outside the gene matches: 13. Germline-derived CDR1 and CDR2 are MGHRA and YSYEKL. The CDR3 protein is CASSAQGGMSNSNQPQHF. The CDR3 DNA reads as TGCGCCAGCAGCGCCCAGGGGGGGATGTCGAATAGCAATCAGCCCCAGCATTTT.

This clonotype was detected once. This chain uses TRBV12-3 or TRBV12-4 with TRBJ1-1; 8 bases align to TRBD1. CDR3 size: 12 residues. V shed 4 bases, J shed 7 bases, and the junction held 2 bases outside the gene matches. In nucleotides, the CDR3 is TGTGCCAGCAGTTGGGACAGGTATGAAGCTTTCTTT. Translating it yields CASSWDRYEAFF.

V gene TRBV7-2 combines with J gene TRBJ2-1, with TRBD2 matching 9 bases. Germline CDR1 and CDR2: SGHTA and FQGNSA. Trimming cost V 6 bases and J 3 bases; bases outside gene matches: 15. CDR3 size: 18 residues. The DNA for the CDR3 is TGTGCCAGCAGTTATCCCCCTAGCGGGGACTTAAACTACAATGAGCAGTTCTTC. It encodes CASSYPPSGDLNYNEQFF. Full variable domain (rest looked up from reference TRBV7-2 and TRBJ2-1): GAGVSQSPSNKVTEKGKDVELRCDPISGHTALYWYRQSLGQGLEFLIYFQGNSAPDKSGLPSDRFSAERTGGSVSTLTIQRTQQEDSAVYLCASSYPPSGDLNYNEQFFGPGTRLTVL.

This clonotype was observed a few times. The genes are TRBV20-1 and TRBJ2-1; unclear D gene. This CDR3 comprises 12 residues. V dropped 6 bases and J dropped 0 bases, with 6 bases sitting between them. CDR1 is DFQATT and CDR2 is SNEGSKA in the germline V gene (reference sequence). The CDR3 reads CSAGTSYNEQFF. CDR3 sequence (DNA): TGCAGTGCCGGCACCTCCTACAATGAGCAGTTCTTC.

This clonotype was detected many times. The chain joins TRBV9 to TRBJ1-3; D call uncertain. The germline V gene encodes CDR1 SGDLS and CDR2 YYNGEE. Trimming took off 2 bases at V and 3 bases at J, with 21 bases between the two ends. The CDR3 contains 18 residues. This CDR3 reads CASSVSFAGPGGGNTIYF. Here the CDR3 DNA reads TGTGCCAGCAGCGTGTCCTTTGCCGGACCGGGTGGTGGAAACACCATATATTTT.

This sequence joins TRBV5-4 and TRBJ2-7; TRBD2 is a possible D gene (7 bases). Germline V gene data show CDR1 as SGHNT and CDR2 as YYREEE (reference sequence). The V and J ends lost 5 bases and 4 bases respectively, with 16 bases between them. The CDR3 has 14 amino acids. DNA for the CDR3: TGTGCCAGCAGTTACGGGGCGGGGGCGTACGAGCAGTACTTC. Protein: CASSYGAGAYEQYF. The full variable domain, in which reference TRBV5-4 and TRBJ2-7 provide the parts outside the CDR3, is ETGVTQSPTHLIKTRGQQVTLRCSSQSGHNTVSWYQQALGQGPQFIFQYYREEENGRGNFPPRFSGLQFPNYSSELNVNALELDDSALYLCASSYGAGAYEQYFGPGTRLTVT.

Many counts were recorded for this clonotype. The gene calls are TRBV5-1 and TRBJ2-7; D ambiguous. Germline loops: CDR1 SGHRS, CDR2 YFSETQ. Between the trimmed V and J ends, which lost 0 bases and 5 bases, there was a span of 9 bases. The CDR3 consists of 13 residues. The CDR3 region is CASSLAVGNEQYF. The DNA for the CDR3 is TGCGCCAGCAGCTTGGCCGTGGGGAACGAGCAGTACTTC. The full variable domain, its missing parts supplied by reference TRBV5-1 and TRBJ2-7, is KAGVTQTPRYLIKTRGQQVTLSCSPISGHRSVSWYQQTPGQGLQFLFEYFSETQRNKGNFPGRFSGRQFSNSRSEMNVSTLELGDSALYLCASSLAVGNEQYFGPGTRLTVT.